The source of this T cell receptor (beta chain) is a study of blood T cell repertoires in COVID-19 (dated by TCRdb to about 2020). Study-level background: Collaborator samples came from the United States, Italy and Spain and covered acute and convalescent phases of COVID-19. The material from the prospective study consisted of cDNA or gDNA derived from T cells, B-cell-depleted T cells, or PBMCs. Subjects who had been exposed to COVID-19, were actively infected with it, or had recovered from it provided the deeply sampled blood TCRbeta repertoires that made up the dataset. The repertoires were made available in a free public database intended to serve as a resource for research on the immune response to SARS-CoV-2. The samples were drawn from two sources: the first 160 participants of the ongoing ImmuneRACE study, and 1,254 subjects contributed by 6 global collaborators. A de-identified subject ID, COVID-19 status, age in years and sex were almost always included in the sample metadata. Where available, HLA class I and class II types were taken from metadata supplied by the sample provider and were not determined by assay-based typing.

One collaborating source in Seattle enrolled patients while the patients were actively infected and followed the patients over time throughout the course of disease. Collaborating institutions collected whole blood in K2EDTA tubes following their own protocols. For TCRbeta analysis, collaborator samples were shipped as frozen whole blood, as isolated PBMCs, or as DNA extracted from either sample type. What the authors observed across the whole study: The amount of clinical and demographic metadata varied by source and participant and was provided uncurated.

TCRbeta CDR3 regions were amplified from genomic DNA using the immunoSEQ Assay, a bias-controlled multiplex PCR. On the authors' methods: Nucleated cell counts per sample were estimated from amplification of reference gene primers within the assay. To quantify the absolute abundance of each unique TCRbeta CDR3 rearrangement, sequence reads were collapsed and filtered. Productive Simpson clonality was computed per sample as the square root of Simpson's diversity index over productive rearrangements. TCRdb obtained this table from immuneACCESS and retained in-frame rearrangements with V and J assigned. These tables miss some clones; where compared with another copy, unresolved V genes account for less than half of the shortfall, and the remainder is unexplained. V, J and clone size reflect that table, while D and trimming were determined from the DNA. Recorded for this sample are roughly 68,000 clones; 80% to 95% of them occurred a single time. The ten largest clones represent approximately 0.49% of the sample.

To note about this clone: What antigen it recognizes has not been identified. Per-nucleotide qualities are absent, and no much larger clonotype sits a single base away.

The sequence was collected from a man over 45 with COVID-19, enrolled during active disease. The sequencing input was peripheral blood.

The DNA reads TGTGCTAGTGGTTTGGCCTTTAGCGGGAACGGCGACAATGAGCAGTTCTTC. Its protein product is CASGLAFSGNGDNEQFF. The chain couples TRBV12-5 to TRBJ2-1, with 8 junctional bases fitting TRBD2. The germline V gene yields LGHNT for CDR1 and FRNRAP for CDR2. CDR3 length: 17 amino acids, cysteine to phenylalanine. This entry keeps only the CDR3 DNA: 51 bases, framed from base 1. V and J are trimmed by 1 base and 5 bases, and the gene matches miss 10 bases of the junction.